These 28 T cell receptor beta chains were all obtained from the same sample, sequenced in a study of shared clonotypes between healthy human individuals. Libraries were prepared by immunoSEQ multiplex PCR; TCRdb keeps only in-frame clonotypes and omits some of them. In the table there are over a million clones, approximately 98% of which are singletons. What was sequenced was naive CD4+ T cells sorted from blood. Documented subset: CD45RA+ positively selected. All receptors come from a man aged 25 to 40 in good health.

Comments on this clone: This sample also contains other DNA sequences that code for the same CDR3. The V gene is TRBV29-1, the J gene TRBJ2-1; D gene uncertain. The CDR3 contains 13 residues. CDR1 is SQVTM and CDR2 is ANQGSEA in the germline V gene. The V gene lost 4 bases and the J gene lost 0 bases, with 7 bases spanning the gap. CDR3 DNA: TGCAGCGTTGCCCTGAGCTCCTACAATGAGCAGTTCTTC. Encoded protein: CSVALSSYNEQFF.

This chain links TRBV2 with TRBJ1-4, with D possibly TRBD1 on 5 matching bases. V was cut by 6 bases and J by 8 bases, with 7 bases left in between. There are 11 residues in the CDR3. Germline V gene lookup returns CDR1 SNHLY and CDR2 FYNNEI. CDR3 nucleotide sequence: TGTGCCAGCAGGCGACAGGAAAAACTGTTTTTT. This encodes CASRRQEKLFF.

This chain joins TRBV11-2 and TRBJ2-1; 7 nucleotides line up with TRBD2. The CDR3 runs to 16 residues. The trim removed 3 bases at V and 7 bases at J, leaving 12 bases unmatched. The germline V gene has CDR1 SGHAT and CDR2 FQNNGV. This chain's CDR3 is CASSLGWREGLNEQFF. The CDR3 DNA reads as TGTGCCAGCAGCTTGGGTTGGAGGGAGGGCCTTAATGAGCAGTTCTTC.

This chain joins TRBV5-6 and TRBJ2-5; 11 bases are a match to TRBD2. Germline V gene lookup returns CDR1 SGHDT and CDR2 YYEEEE. This CDR3 is built from 16 residues. V lost 4 bases, J lost 3 bases, and 8 bases stayed unmatched. CDR3 sequence reads: CASSPKPGLAEETQYF. CDR3 coding DNA: TGTGCCAGCAGCCCGAAACCGGGACTAGCGGAAGAGACCCAGTACTTC.

This clone has a single count. This chain connects TRBV27 to TRBJ1-1; 9 nucleotides line up with TRBD1. This CDR3 has 14 amino acids. J gave up 4 bases and V 6 bases, and 6 bases lay outside the gene matches. Per the germline V gene, CDR1 is MNHEY and CDR2 is SMNVEV (reference sequence). For the CDR3, the DNA is TGTGCCAGCAGACTACAGGGGGCTAGCACTGAAGCTTTCTTT. Translating it yields CASRLQGASTEAFF.

The CDR3 nucleotides are TGCGCCAGCAGTCAATCGATGGACAGGGGGCGCCGCATGACTTATACGCAGTATTTT. Protein product: CASSQSMDRGRRMTYTQYF. This rearrangement joins TRBV23-1 to TRBJ2-3, with 11 bases that match TRBD1. TRBV23-1 is sorted into the ORF group, with uncertain function. This CDR3 spans 19 amino acids. The V segment lost 0 bases and the J segment 7 bases; nucleotides outside the gene matches: 15.

The chain employs TRBV28 and TRBJ2-7, with 9 bases lining up with TRBD1. Germline CDR1 and CDR2: MDHEN and SYDVKM. The length of the CDR3 is 15 residues. Losses at the gene ends were 3 bases for V and 2 bases for J; bases not matched to a gene: 5. The CDR3 DNA sequence: TGTGCCAGCAGTTTGGGGGGACAGGGTACCTACGAGCAGTACTTC. It encodes CASSLGGQGTYEQYF.

The chain recombines TRBV7-8 with TRBJ2-7; 13 bases align to TRBD2. V trimming: 5 bases; J trimming: 5 bases; junction bases outside the gene matches: 12. Germline CDR1 is SGHVS and CDR2 is FQNEAQ. CDR3 length: 17 amino acids. This CDR3 reads CASSRDGLAGEKDEQYF. The CDR3 DNA sequence: TGTGCCAGCAGCCGAGACGGACTAGCGGGAGAGAAGGACGAGCAGTACTTC.

The chain joins TRBV27 to TRBJ2-7, with TRBD2 matching 10 bases. The J segment lost 6 bases and the V segment lost 3 bases, leaving 5 bases of the junction unmatched. Looked up from germline, CDR1 is MNHEY and CDR2 is SMNVEV (reference sequence). The CDR3 spans 14 residues. The DNA of the CDR3 is TGTGCCAGCAGTTTTCTAGCGGGAGCTCGCGAGCAGTACTTC. This encodes CASSFLAGAREQYF.

The V gene is TRBV29-1, the J gene TRBJ2-7; 7 nucleotides agree with TRBD2. The CDR3 has 11 amino acids. J was trimmed by 4 bases and V by 5 bases; bases with no gene match: 2. CDR1 is SQVTM, CDR2 ANQGSEA, per germline. CDR3 coding DNA: TGCAGCGTTAGACTAGCATACGAGCAGTACTTC. Its protein product is CSVRLAYEQYF.

The chain recombines TRBV6-6 with TRBJ1-2, with TRBD1 matching over 8 bases. Germline V gene lookup returns CDR1 MNHNY and CDR2 SVGAGI (reference sequence). This CDR3 region has 16 residues. Germline trimming cut 4 bases from V and 2 bases from J; bases unmatched to any gene: 9. CDR3 nucleotides: TGTGCCAGCAGTTTTCGGACAGGGAATATGAACTATGGCTACACCTTC. This codes for CASSFRTGNMNYGYTF.

The chain carries TRBV28 and TRBJ1-2; TRBD1 might be the D (5 bases). The V end lost 6 bases, the J end lost 3 bases, and 14 bases lay between the germline ends. The germline V gene encodes CDR1 MDHEN and CDR2 SYDVKM. This CDR3 is 14 amino acids long. Here the CDR3 DNA reads TGTGCCAGCAGCCCTAGGCCGGGGCACTATGGCTACACCTTC. Protein: CASSPRPGHYGYTF.

J is TRBJ2-7 and V is TRBV29-1, with D perhaps TRBD1 or TRBD2 (5 bases each). Germline CDR1 and CDR2: SQVTM and ANQGSEA. This CDR3 region has 12 residues. V was clipped by 4 bases and J by 5 bases, with 12 bases between them. The CDR3 here is CSVVGGSHEQYF. The DNA of the CDR3 is TGCAGCGTTGTTGGGGGTTCCCACGAGCAGTACTTC.

This rearrangement joins TRBV19 to TRBJ2-2; tentative D call: TRBD1 (6 bases). V was clipped by 10 bases and J by 5 bases, with 11 bases between them. Germline V gene lookup returns CDR1 LNHDA and CDR2 SQIVND (reference sequence). There are 12 residues in the CDR3. The CDR3 protein is CATRTVTGELFF. CDR3 sequence (DNA): TGTGCCACCCGGACAGTAACCGGGGAGCTGTTTTTT.

J is TRBJ2-5 and V is TRBV28, with 7 bases that match TRBD2. Looked up from germline, CDR1 is MDHEN and CDR2 is SYDVKM. The length of the CDR3 is 13 residues. V was pared by 8 bases and J by 2 bases, with 5 bases of the junction left unmatched. The DNA for the CDR3 is TGTGCCAGCTCCCGACTAGCTCAAGAGACCCAGTACTTC. This translates into CASSRLAQETQYF.

This chain uses TRBV10-1 with TRBJ2-3, with D unclear. Trimming removed 4 bases at V and 4 bases at J, with 9 bases between. The CDR3 has 13 residues. Germline loops: CDR1 WNHNN, CDR2 SYGVQD (reference sequence). The CDR3 loop reads CASSAEEADTQYF. CDR3 nucleotides: TGCGCCAGCAGTGCGGAAGAAGCAGATACGCAGTATTTT.

For the CDR3, the DNA is TGCGCCAGCAGCTTGTTCGACACAGATACGCAGTATTTT. Translated: CASSLFDTDTQYF. The rearrangement uses TRBV5-1 and TRBJ2-3; D is undetermined. Trimming pared 1 base from V and 2 bases from J, leaving 5 bases between. The germline V gene has CDR1 SGHRS and CDR2 YFSETQ. This CDR3 contains 13 residues. Supplemented by reference TRBV5-1 and TRBJ2-3, the full variable domain reads KAGVTQTPRYLIKTRGQQVTLSCSPISGHRSVSWYQQTPGQGLQFLFEYFSETQRNKGNFPGRFSGRQFSNSRSEMNVSTLELGDSALYLCASSLFDTDTQYFGPGTRLTVL.

The chain combines TRBV10-3 with TRBJ1-2; a weak D match, TRBD1 (5 bases). The CDR3 has 13 amino acids. Germline V gives CDR1 ENHRY, CDR2 SYGVKD. V lost 2 bases and J lost 8, with 12 bases in between. The CDR3 region is CAISEPDRGGYTF. The DNA for the CDR3 is TGTGCCATCAGTGAGCCGGACCGGGGGGGCTACACCTTC.

This chain joins TRBV4-1 and TRBJ2-2; D call uncertain. Germline assignment: CDR1 MGHRA and CDR2 YSYEKL. CDR3 size: 16 residues. Trimming cost V 5 bases and J 0 bases, with 13 bases left between them. The CDR3 coding sequence is TGCGCCAGCAGCTCCAGAAGCAGGACGAACACCGGGGAGCTGTTTTTT. Translating gives CASSSRSRTNTGELFF.

V gene TRBV7-2 combines with J gene TRBJ2-1, with 8 positions matching TRBD2. The CDR3 runs to 16 residues. The germline V gene encodes CDR1 SGHTA and CDR2 FQGNSA. The junction had 8 bases not matched to a gene; V was cut back by 5 bases and J by 2 bases. This CDR3 is CASSTLSGTPYNEQFF. Written as DNA, the CDR3 is TGTGCCAGCAGCACCCTTAGCGGGACCCCCTACAATGAGCAGTTCTTC.

The chain couples TRBV2 to TRBJ1-5; D is unresolved. This CDR3 spans 12 amino acids. Deletions cut 8 bases from V and 9 bases from J, with 14 bases between. CDR1 and CDR2 from the germline V gene are SNHLY and FYNNEI. The CDR3 is CASGLEARPQHF. The CDR3 DNA reads TGTGCCAGCGGGCTGGAAGCACGGCCCCAGCATTTT.

The rearrangement links TRBV27 to TRBJ2-1; 13 positions agree with TRBD2. CDR1 and CDR2 from the germline V gene are MNHEY and SMNVEV (reference sequence). V was clipped by 1 base and J by 4 bases; unmatched bases: 4. The CDR3 extends over 17 amino acids. The CDR3, as DNA: TGTGCCAGCAGTTTATTACTGACTAGCGGGAGGTACAATGAGCAGTTCTTC. As protein: CASSLLLTSGRYNEQFF.

The chain combines TRBV9 with TRBJ2-5; no clear D. The CDR3 has 14 amino acids. Germline V gene lookup returns CDR1 SGDLS and CDR2 YYNGEE. The V and J ends lost 0 bases and 3 bases respectively, with 9 bases between them. The CDR3 DNA reads TGTGCCAGCAGCGTAGAGCTCTTCGAAGAGACCCAGTACTTC. It is translated as CASSVELFEETQYF.

The V and J genes are TRBV7-2 and TRBJ1-5; D is unclear. CDR1 and CDR2 from the germline V gene are SGHTA and FQGNSA. The length of the CDR3 is 12 residues. Trimming removed 7 bases at V and 4 bases at J, with 8 bases between. This CDR3 is CASTRANQPQHF. For the CDR3, the DNA is TGTGCCAGCACCCGGGCAAATCAGCCCCAGCATTTT.

This chain connects TRBV5-5 to TRBJ1-5, with no clear D. The germline V and J ends were trimmed by 1 base and 6 bases, with 14 bases remaining between them. Germline CDR1 is SGHKS and CDR2 is YYEKEE (reference sequence). CDR3 length: 15 residues. CDR3 nucleotide sequence: TGTGCCAGCAGCTTGTGGCCAACTAGAGGTCAGCCCCAGCATTTT. Encoded protein: CASSLWPTRGQPQHF.

Notes on this clone: This CDR3 is also generated by other DNA sequences in the sample. The chain has TRBV18 and TRBJ1-5; D gene ambiguous. The germline gives CDR1 KGHSH, CDR2 LQKENI. The ends were cut back, 2 bases at V and 5 bases at J, with 7 bases in the middle. CDR3 length: 13 amino acids. DNA for the CDR3: TGTGCCAGCTCACCAGGGGAAGATCAGCCCCAGCATTTT. Its protein product is CASSPGEDQPQHF.

The chain joins TRBV7-6 to TRBJ2-3, with D possibly TRBD1 on 5 matching bases. Trimming left V 2 bases short and J 6 bases short, with 18 bases between. Germline CDR1 and CDR2: SGHVS and FNYEAQ. The CDR3 length is 16 residues. CDR3 sequence (DNA): TGTGCCAGCAGCTTATCTCCAGGGCCGCGAAGGGATACGCAGTATTTT. Translating it yields CASSLSPGPRRDTQYF.

V gene TRBV5-6 combines with J gene TRBJ1-2, with TRBD1 identical over 9 bases. Germline V gives CDR1 SGHDT, CDR2 YYEEEE. Trimming at V came to 5 bases and at J to 7 bases, leaving 18 bases not matched to a gene. CDR3 length: 17 amino acids. CDR3 sequence: CASSPTGQGWSLSGYTF. As DNA, the CDR3 is TGTGCCAGCAGTCCGACGGGACAGGGATGGTCTTTGAGTGGCTACACCTTC.